This T cell receptor beta chain comes out of a study of T cell responses to AZD1222 COVID-19 vaccine. Points from the study as a whole: Targets within unmutated variant regions were reportedly found for nearly half of spike-specific TCRs. An increase in Spike-specific TCR breadth and depth was observed after two AZD1222 doses. Baseline seropositivity occurred in only a handful of AZD1222 recipients.

CDR1 and CDR2 from the germline V gene are MNHEY and SVGAGI. This CDR3 region has 14 residues. Deletions cut 7 bases from V and 1 base from J, with 13 bases between. Generated by immunoSEQ multiplex PCR, the TCRdb table keeps only in-frame clones and is missing some. The sample carries around 150,000 clones, roughly 92% recorded once. This clone is a singleton in its sample. Its specificity is unknown. The clonotype originates from an adult who received the AZD1222 COVID-19 vaccine. The chain links TRBV6-5 to TRBJ1-1; D is unresolved. Sample: peripheral blood, taken 28 days after the second AZD1222 dose. The CDR3 DNA is TGTGCCAGCACTGCTCGAGTTCGGAACACTGAAGCTTTCTTT. The encoded protein is CASTARVRNTEAFF.